These T cell receptor beta chains were read from a single sample in a study of blood T cell repertoires in COVID-19. Method: immunoSEQ multiplex PCR; TCRdb's copy keeps in-frame clones and lacks some. The repertoire holds about 190,000 clones, with about 87% as singletons. The source material was peripheral blood. These receptors originate from a woman in her 70s with COVID-19, enrolled during active disease. Both conserved end residues are part of each CDR3. Fields, in order: V gene, J gene, D gene, CDR3 length, clone size, CDR3 protein, CDR3 DNA. The D gene is left open where the match is weak. Only part of the rows carry a size: once, few, many, or a class if the clone is expanded.

V gene: TRBV16; J gene: TRBJ2-1; D gene: NA; CDR3 length: 14; clone size: NA; CDR3 protein: CTSSLQGGVNEQFF; CDR3 DNA: TGTACCAGCAGCCTGCAGGGTGGGGTCAATGAGCAGTTCTTC
V gene: TRBV27; J gene: TRBJ2-7; D gene: TRBD1; CDR3 length: 14; clone size: NA; CDR3 protein: CASSPTRGRYEQYF; CDR3 DNA: TGTGCCAGCAGTCCAACCAGGGGGCGGTACGAGCAGTACTTC
V gene: TRBV4-2; J gene: TRBJ2-3; D gene: NA; CDR3 length: 15; clone size: few; CDR3 protein: CASRAPDKATDTQYF; CDR3 DNA: TGTGCCAGCCGAGCCCCGGACAAGGCCACAGATACGCAGTATTTT
V gene: TRBV3-1/TRBV3-2; J gene: TRBJ2-7; D gene: NA; CDR3 length: 13; clone size: NA; CDR3 protein: CASSQGRDYEQYF; CDR3 DNA: TGTGCCAGCAGCCAAGGGAGGGACTACGAGCAGTACTTC
V gene: TRBV29-1; J gene: TRBJ2-7; D gene: TRBD1; CDR3 length: 12; clone size: few; CDR3 protein: CSGGTGFHEQYF; CDR3 DNA: TGCAGCGGGGGGACAGGGTTCCACGAGCAGTACTTC
V gene: TRBV5-1; J gene: TRBJ1-3; D gene: NA; CDR3 length: 14; clone size: NA; CDR3 protein: CASSPTGTGNTIYF; CDR3 DNA: TGCGCCAGCAGCCCAACAGGGACTGGAAACACCATATATTTT
V gene: TRBV5-1; J gene: TRBJ1-5; D gene: NA; CDR3 length: 14; clone size: NA; CDR3 protein: CASSFGGSNQPQHF; CDR3 DNA: TGCGCCAGCAGCTTTGGAGGGAGCAATCAGCCCCAGCATTTT
V gene: TRBV7-9; J gene: TRBJ1-1; D gene: NA; CDR3 length: 16; clone size: once; CDR3 protein: CASSLGRGRIGTEAFF; CDR3 DNA: TGTGCCAGCAGCTTGGGCAGGGGAAGAATTGGCACTGAAGCTTTCTTT
V gene: TRBV5-4; J gene: TRBJ2-5; D gene: NA; CDR3 length: 13; clone size: NA; CDR3 protein: CASSFRQFETQYF; CDR3 DNA: TGTGCCAGCAGCTTCCGTCAGTTCGAGACCCAGTACTTC
V gene: TRBV20-1; J gene: TRBJ2-7; D gene: NA; CDR3 length: 11; clone size: NA; CDR3 protein: CSAPVTYEQYF; CDR3 DNA: TGCAGTGCCCCTGTGACTTACGAGCAGTACTTC
V gene: TRBV7-9; J gene: TRBJ1-4; D gene: NA; CDR3 length: 15; clone size: NA; CDR3 protein: CAAGGGLSTNEKLFF; CDR3 DNA: TGTGCCGCTGGAGGAGGGCTCTCAACTAATGAAAAACTGTTTTTT
V gene: TRBV28; J gene: TRBJ1-5; D gene: TRBD1; CDR3 length: 13; clone size: NA; CDR3 protein: CASSRTGNQPQHF; CDR3 DNA: TGTGCCAGCAGTAGGACAGGGAACCAGCCCCAGCATTTT
V gene: TRBV3-1/TRBV3-2; J gene: TRBJ1-2; D gene: NA; CDR3 length: 13; clone size: NA; CDR3 protein: CASSQDRVWGYTF; CDR3 DNA: TGTGCCAGCAGCCAAGATCGGGTTTGGGGCTACACCTTC
V gene: TRBV2; J gene: TRBJ1-3; D gene: TRBD1; CDR3 length: 15; clone size: NA; CDR3 protein: CASRGQGNSGNTIYF; CDR3 DNA: TGTGCCAGCAGGGGACAGGGTAACTCTGGAAACACCATATATTTT
V gene: TRBV12-3/TRBV12-4; J gene: TRBJ2-3; D gene: TRBD1; CDR3 length: 12; clone size: NA; CDR3 protein: CASSRQGSTQYF; CDR3 DNA: TGTGCCAGCAGCCGACAGGGAAGTACGCAGTATTTT
V gene: TRBV6-2/TRBV6-3; J gene: TRBJ2-7; D gene: NA; CDR3 length: 14; clone size: few; CDR3 protein: CASSSPTIHYEQYF; CDR3 DNA: TGTGCCAGCAGCTCTCCGACTATCCACTACGAGCAGTACTTC
V gene: TRBV5-1; J gene: TRBJ2-3; D gene: NA; CDR3 length: 14; clone size: NA; CDR3 protein: CASSLGTRTDTQYF; CDR3 DNA: TGCGCCAGCAGCCTGGGGACTCGGACAGATACGCAGTATTTT
V gene: TRBV5-6; J gene: TRBJ2-3; D gene: NA; CDR3 length: 17; clone size: NA; CDR3 protein: CASSNRLRITGTDTQYF; CDR3 DNA: TGTGCCAGCAGCAATCGGTTGAGGATAACAGGAACAGATACGCAGTATTTT
V gene: TRBV6-1; J gene: TRBJ2-1; D gene: TRBD2; CDR3 length: 17; clone size: NA; CDR3 protein: CASSDTSGRSSYNEQFF; CDR3 DNA: TGTGCCAGCAGTGATACTAGCGGGAGGAGCTCCTACAATGAGCAGTTCTTC
V gene: TRBV7-3; J gene: TRBJ2-1; D gene: TRBD2; CDR3 length: 17; clone size: NA; CDR3 protein: CASSLEQPGLAGGEQFF; CDR3 DNA: TGTGCCAGCAGCTTAGAACAGCCGGGACTAGCGGGAGGGGAGCAGTTCTTC
V gene: TRBV10-3; J gene: TRBJ2-1; D gene: NA; CDR3 length: 13; clone size: NA; CDR3 protein: CAIRQRGTDEQFF; CDR3 DNA: TGTGCCATCAGGCAGAGGGGGACGGATGAGCAGTTCTTC
V gene: TRBV4-1; J gene: TRBJ2-1; D gene: NA; CDR3 length: 13; clone size: NA; CDR3 protein: CASSLRRASALFF; CDR3 DNA: TGCGCCAGCAGTCTTCGGAGAGCTAGTGCGCTGTTCTTC
V gene: TRBV11-2; J gene: TRBJ1-1; D gene: NA; CDR3 length: 13; clone size: NA; CDR3 protein: CASSSRGTTEAFF; CDR3 DNA: TGTGCCAGCAGCTCGCGCGGGACCACTGAAGCTTTCTTT
V gene: TRBV20-1; J gene: TRBJ2-5; D gene: NA; CDR3 length: 10; clone size: NA; CDR3 protein: CSALEETQYF; CDR3 DNA: TGCAGTGCTCTCGAAGAGACCCAGTACTTC
V gene: TRBV11-3; J gene: TRBJ2-7; D gene: NA; CDR3 length: 15; clone size: NA; CDR3 protein: CASSGGTVIQNEQYF; CDR3 DNA: TGTGCCAGCAGCGGCGGGACAGTGATCCAAAACGAGCAGTACTTC
V gene: TRBV6-5; J gene: TRBJ1-2; D gene: TRBD1; CDR3 length: 14; clone size: NA; CDR3 protein: CASRGQGADYGYTF; CDR3 DNA: TGTGCCAGCAGGGGACAGGGGGCGGACTATGGCTACACCTTC
V gene: TRBV4-3; J gene: TRBJ1-3; D gene: NA; CDR3 length: 15; clone size: NA; CDR3 protein: CASSQDGRGGNTIYF; CDR3 DNA: TGCGCCAGCAGCCAAGATGGCAGGGGAGGAAACACCATATATTTT
V gene: TRBV5-1; J gene: TRBJ2-7; D gene: TRBD1; CDR3 length: 14; clone size: NA; CDR3 protein: CASSFRDRGHEQYF; CDR3 DNA: TGCGCCAGCAGCTTCCGGGACAGGGGCCACGAGCAGTACTTC
V gene: TRBV11-2; J gene: TRBJ2-7; D gene: NA; CDR3 length: 14; clone size: NA; CDR3 protein: CASSLGTQTYEQYF; CDR3 DNA: TGTGCCAGCAGCCTCGGGACACAGACCTACGAGCAGTACTTC